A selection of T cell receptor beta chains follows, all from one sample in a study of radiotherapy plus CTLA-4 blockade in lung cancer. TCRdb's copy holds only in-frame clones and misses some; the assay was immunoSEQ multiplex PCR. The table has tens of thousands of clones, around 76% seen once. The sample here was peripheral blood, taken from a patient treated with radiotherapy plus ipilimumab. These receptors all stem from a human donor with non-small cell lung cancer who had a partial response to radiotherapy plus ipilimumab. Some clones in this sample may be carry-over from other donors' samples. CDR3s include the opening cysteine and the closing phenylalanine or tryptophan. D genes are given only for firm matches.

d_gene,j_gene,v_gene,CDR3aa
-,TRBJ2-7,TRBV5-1,CASSLGLPGYEQYF
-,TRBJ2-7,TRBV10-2,CASSDAGYTYEQYF
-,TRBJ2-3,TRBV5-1,CASSLPPPGSSGDTQYF
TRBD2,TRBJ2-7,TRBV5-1,CASSWGGVGSYEQYF
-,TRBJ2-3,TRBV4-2,CASGLRRGGSDTQYF
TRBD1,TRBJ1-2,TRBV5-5,CASSSGQPFVGGYTF
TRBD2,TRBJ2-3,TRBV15,CATSRGLQPDTQYF
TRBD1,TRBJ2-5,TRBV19,CASSIGQGGVETQYF
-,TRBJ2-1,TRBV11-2,CASSLSSGSSYNEQFF
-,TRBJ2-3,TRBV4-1,CASSQEWLAGADTQYF
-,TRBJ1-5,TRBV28,CASSLFKHLDQPQHF
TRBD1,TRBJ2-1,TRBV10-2,CASSTGTGGYNEQFF
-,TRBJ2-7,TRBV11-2,CASSPQGFTGYEQYF
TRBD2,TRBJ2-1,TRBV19,CASSTLAGGSYNEQFF
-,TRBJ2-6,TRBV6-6,CASRSQGSGANVLTF
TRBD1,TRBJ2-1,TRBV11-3,CASSRRGNEQFF